The source of this T cell receptor beta chain is a study of blood T cell repertoires in COVID-19 (dated by TCRdb to about 2020). With respect to the entire study: Samples covering the acute and convalescent phases of COVID-19 were provided by collaborators in the United States, Italy and Spain. The material from the prospective study consisted of cDNA or gDNA derived from T cells, B-cell-depleted T cells, or PBMCs. Deeply sampled blood TCRbeta repertoires from subjects exposed to, actively infected with, or recovered from COVID-19 were included in the dataset. The repertoires were released in a freely available public database meant as a resource for research on the immune response to SARS-CoV-2. The samples were drawn from the first 160 participants of the ongoing ImmuneRACE study and from about 1,200 subjects provided by 6 global collaborators. Sample metadata almost always included a de-identified subject ID, COVID-19 status, age in years and sex. HLA class I and class II types, where available, came from metadata supplied by the sample provider rather than from assay-based typing.

The paper as a whole reports these results and caveats: The amount of clinical and demographic metadata varied by source and participant and was provided uncurated.

Participants in the prospective study were aged about 18 to 100 years, lived in under 30 United States geographic areas, and enrolled through a virtual design. In the prospective study, participants were assigned to cohorts based on the clinical history participants reported in a screening survey and a study questionnaire. Recovered participants in ImmuneRACE Cohort 3 were defined as having two consecutive negative NP/OP PCR tests, clearance from a healthcare professional, or resolution of symptoms. Each participant in the prospective study had whole blood, serum and a nasopharyngeal or oropharyngeal swab collected by mobile phlebotomists. Prospective study participants could optionally give additional blood draws and questionnaires over a roughly two-month period. Prospective study blood samples were shipped either frozen or at room temperature before DNA extraction. This clone has a single count. There is no known antigen for this receptor. Base quality data are lacking; no much larger clone is found one base away.

There are 16 amino acids in the CDR3, from cysteine to phenylalanine inclusive. Just the 48-base CDR3 DNA is kept, in frame starting at base 1. V is pared back by 1 base and J by 0 bases, with 13 bases lying between the germline termini. The germline V gene specifies SGHRS as CDR1 and YFSETQ as CDR2. The immunoSEQ Assay, a bias-controlled multiplex PCR, was used to amplify TCRbeta CDR3 regions from genomic DNA. Concerning the study's data processing: Nucleated cell counts per sample were estimated from amplification of reference gene primers within the assay. To quantify the absolute abundance of each unique TCRbeta CDR3 rearrangement, sequence reads were collapsed and filtered. Productive Simpson clonality was computed per sample as the square root of Simpson's diversity index over productive rearrangements. The immuneACCESS repertoire file appears here via TCRdb, limited to in-frame rearrangements. These files lack a portion of the clones; in checked studies, under half of the deficit traces to unresolved V genes, and the cause of the others is not known. V and J calls and clone size are those listed in that table; D and trimming were worked out from the DNA. In all, the sample holds 200,000 or so clones, and 70% to 90% of those were seen once. The ten biggest clones cover roughly a tenth of the sample.

The chain employs TRBV5-1 and TRBJ1-1; TRBD1 is possibly the D segment (5 matching bases). The TCR was taken from a man under 40 who had recovered from COVID-19. Sequenced sample: PBMCs or T cells enriched from blood (not recorded which). The bases are TGCGCCAGCAGCTTGTATCCGGACAACATGAACACTGAAGCTTTCTTT. It translates as CASSLYPDNMNTEAFF. Beyond the CDR3, the reference TRBV5-1 and TRBJ1-1 genes provide the residues; the full variable domain reads: KAGVTQTPRYLIKTRGQQVTLSCSPISGHRSVSWYQQTPGQGLQFLFEYFSETQRNKGNFPGRFSGRQFSNSRSEMNVSTLELGDSALYLCASSLYPDNMNTEAFFGQGTRLTVV.